The 9 T cell receptor beta chains below come from one sample, sequenced in a study of beta chain bispecific antibodies for T cell cancers. Study conclusions and caveats: The TRBV12-3 share of total TRBV signal fell more than 98% after anti-TRBV12 rather than anti-CD19 exposure. The leukemia cells, rather than normal T cells, gave most of the targeted TRBV signal.

TCRdb redid the calling of the 5' RACE reads with MiXCR, one entry per CDR3 protein. The data hold about 20,000 distinct CDR3 sequences, with 2% to 2.5% observed a single time. Either OKT3 anti-CD3 antibody or CD3/CD28 beads expanded T cells from blood mononuclear cells over roughly three days. Antigens for these TCRs are unknown. Material: healthy donor T cells cultured with leukemia cells, obtained from a culture containing a bispecific antibody targeting TCR Vbeta12. The receptors here all came from a human donor in good health. Some clones in this sample may be carry-over from other donors' samples.

By proportion, this clonotype is medium-sized. V is TRBV5-1 and J is TRBJ2-2, with D unclear. CDR3 length: 14 residues. Trimming cost V 0 bases and J 6 bases, with 9 bases left between them. Germline V gene sequence: CDR1 SGHRS, CDR2 YFSETQ. The CDR3: CASSLEDRPGELFF. The CDR3 nucleotides are TGCGCCAGCAGCTTGGAGGACCGGCCCGGGGAGCTGTTTTTT.

This clonotype came up many times. The chain recombines TRBV20-1 with TRBJ1-1; D not certain. The CDR3 covers 15 residues. V lost 0 bases to trimming and J lost 1 base, with 12 bases between them. The germline V gene encodes CDR1 DFQATT and CDR2 SNEGSKA (reference sequence). The CDR3 here is CSARDFLGKNTEAFF. CDR3 nucleotide sequence: TGCAGTGCTAGAGATTTTCTGGGGAAGAACACTGAAGCTTTCTTT.

This clonotype was observed a handful of times. The chain carries TRBV19 and TRBJ1-1; D might be TRBD1 (5 bases). CDR3 size: 12 residues. Germline V lookup: CDR1 LNHDA, CDR2 SQIVND (reference sequence). The V end was cut by 5 bases, the J end by 7 bases, with 11 bases between. CDR3 nucleotide sequence: TGTGCCAGTAGTGCCTCAGGGATTGAAGCTTTCTTT. Translated, it gives CASSASGIEAFF. Full variable domain (rest looked up from reference TRBV19 and TRBJ1-1): DGGITQSPKYLFRKEGQNVTLSCEQNLNHDAMYWYRQDPGQGLRLIYYSQIVNDFQKGDIAEGYSVSREKKESFPLTVTSAQKNPTAFYLCASSASGIEAFFGQGTRLTVV.

This clonotype was recorded at least ten times. The chain joins TRBV19 to TRBJ1-5; D not certain. The CDR3 runs to 13 residues. V lost 7 bases, J lost 1 base, and 8 bases lay in between. Germline CDR1 LNHDA, CDR2 SQIVND (reference sequence). The CDR3 DNA reads TGTGCCAGTATCGAAGGAAGCAATCAGCCCCAGCATTTT. This encodes CASIEGSNQPQHF.

Turning to this clonotype: An end of the junction does not agree with germline; a read error may underlie this. This chain uses TRBV24-1 with TRBJ2-1, with D perhaps matching TRBD1 (6 bases). The CDR3 contains 16 residues. Germline CDR1 is KGHDR and CDR2 is SFDVKD. The CDR3, as DNA: TGTGCCACCAGTGATGCGAACAGGGCAGGCTACAATGAGCAGTCCTTC. Amino acids: CATSDANRAGYNEQSF.

This clonotype was seen ten or more times. The chain combines TRBV6-5 with TRBJ2-1; D tentatively fits TRBD1 or TRBD2 (5 bases each). This CDR3 region has 12 residues. Deletions cut 5 bases from V and 7 bases from J, with 9 bases between. CDR1 MNHEY and CDR2 SVGAGI come from the germline V gene. The CDR3 coding sequence is TGTGCCAGCAGTCGAGGGGCGAATGAGCAGTTCTTC. Translated, it gives CASSRGANEQFF.

This clonotype was seen at least ten times. J is TRBJ1-2 and V is TRBV7-9; no clear D. Trimming cost V 5 bases and J 6 bases, with 16 bases left between them. CDR1 SEHNR and CDR2 FQNEAQ come from the germline V gene (reference sequence). The CDR3 extends over 14 amino acids. CDR3 sequence (DNA): TGTGCCAGCAGCGGGGTTCCCCCAGTAAATGGCTACACCTTC. Amino acids: CASSGVPPVNGYTF.

This clonotype was seen repeatedly, ten times or more. V is TRBV7-9 and J is TRBJ1-1, with a tentative D call TRBD1 (6 bases). This CDR3 has 14 amino acids. Germline CDR1 and CDR2: SEHNR and FQNEAQ (reference sequence). Trimming stripped 3 bases from V and 1 base from J, with 9 bases between. This CDR3 reads CASSLGHSNTEAFF. For the CDR3, the DNA is TGTGCCAGCAGCTTGGGACACTCGAACACTGAAGCTTTCTTT. The whole variable domain, filled in from reference TRBV7-9 and TRBJ1-1, reads DTGVSQNPRHKITKRGQNVTFRCDPISEHNRLYWYRQTLGQGPEFLTYFQNEAQLEKSRLLSDRFSAERPKGSFSTLEIQRTEQGDSAMYLCASSLGHSNTEAFFGQGTRLTVV.

Many counts were recorded for this clonotype. The chain is built from TRBV4-2 and TRBJ1-1, with D hard to call. Trimming cost V 1 base and J 1 base, with 13 bases left between them. The CDR3 length is 16 residues. Germline CDR1 and CDR2: LGHNA and YNFKEQ. CDR3 sequence: CASSQAVAAPNTEAFF. CDR3 coding DNA: TGTGCCAGCAGCCAAGCCGTCGCAGCACCGAACACTGAAGCTTTCTTT.